The 9 T cell receptor beta chains presented below share a single source sample, sequenced in a study of radiotherapy plus CTLA-4 blockade in lung cancer. TCRdb keeps only in-frame clones here, not all; method: immunoSEQ multiplex PCR. The repertoire holds tens of thousands of clones, with less than 85% as singletons. The sample here was peripheral blood, taken from a patient treated with radiotherapy plus ipilimumab. The receptors originated from a human donor with non-small cell lung cancer whose response to radiotherapy plus ipilimumab could not be evaluated. Some clones in this sample may be carry-over from other donors' samples.

The chain links TRBV7-9 to TRBJ2-7; TRBD2 agrees at 11 bases. The germline V gene encodes CDR1 SEHNR and CDR2 FQNEAQ (reference sequence). The CDR3 is 14 residues long. The V gene end was trimmed by 4 bases and the J gene end by 3 bases; junction bases not matched to a gene: 2. CDR3 coding DNA: TGTGCCAGCAGCTCCGGGACTAGCGGCTACGAGCAGTACTTC. Protein product: CASSSGTSGYEQYF.

The chain employs TRBV27 and TRBJ1-6; 7 bases match TRBD1. The CDR3 totals 20 residues. CDR1 is MNHEY and CDR2 is SMNVEV in the germline V gene (reference sequence). With 4 bases clipped from V and 7 bases from J, the junction kept 22 bases outside the gene matches. The DNA for the CDR3 is TGTGCCAGCAGTTCCGACAGCCTGGAATCGAGGACAGGCGGAAATTCACCCCTCCACTTT. The encoded protein is CASSSDSLESRTGGNSPLHF.

CDR3 in DNA: TGTGCCAGCATTAGTAGCGGGAGGCACTCCTACGAGCAGTACTTC. The encoded protein is CASISSGRHSYEQYF. The J gene is TRBJ2-7, the V gene TRBV28; 10 bases agree with TRBD2. CDR1 is MDHEN and CDR2 is SYDVKM in the germline V gene. The trim removed 7 bases at V and 0 bases at J, leaving 6 bases unmatched. The CDR3 is 15 residues long. Combining the CDR3 with reference TRBV28 and TRBJ2-7 gives the whole variable domain DVKVTQSSRYLVKRTGEKVFLECVQDMDHENMFWYRQDPGLGLRLIYFSYDVKMKEKGDIPEGYSVSREKKERFSLILESASTNQTSMYLCASISSGRHSYEQYFGPGTRLTVT.

The table lists this clone with a few counts. The chain joins TRBV5-1 to TRBJ2-5, with a possible D match to TRBD1 (6 bases). The CDR3 sequence is 15 residues long. Germline CDR1 and CDR2: SGHRS and YFSETQ. The ends were cut back, 4 bases at V and 5 bases at J, with 18 bases in the middle. This chain's CDR3 is CASSIAGTSEETQYF. The CDR3, as DNA: TGCGCCAGCAGCATCGCCGGGACATCGGAGGAGACCCAGTACTTC.

This chain joins TRBV28 and TRBJ2-2; D might be TRBD1 (5 bases). The CDR3 is 13 residues long. V was clipped by 2 bases and J by 6 bases, with 7 bases between them. The germline V gene has CDR1 MDHEN and CDR2 SYDVKM. The CDR3, as DNA: TGTGCCAGCAGTTTACAGGGTCCCGGGGAGCTGTTTTTT. Protein sequence: CASSLQGPGELFF.

V gene TRBV5-5 combines with J gene TRBJ1-2, with 9 nucleotides matching TRBD1. This CDR3 is built from 17 residues. V shed 3 bases and J 1 base; nucleotides not matched to a gene: 10. The germline gives CDR1 SGHKS, CDR2 YYEKEE (reference sequence). The CDR3 sequence is CASSSGQGWGVNYGYTF. The CDR3 bases are TGTGCCAGCAGCTCCGGACAGGGGTGGGGAGTTAACTATGGCTACACCTTC.

This clone turned up a few times. The chain joins TRBV7-9 to TRBJ1-4; a possible D gene is TRBD1 (5 bases). This CDR3 is 16 amino acids long. Trimming pared 4 bases from V and 5 bases from J, leaving 17 bases between. The germline CDR1 and CDR2 sequences are SEHNR and FQNEAQ (reference sequence). The CDR3 bases are TGTGCCAGCAGCTCCTTTGGGGGGACTGTAAATGAAAAACTGTTTTTT. Its translation is CASSSFGGTVNEKLFF.

This chain links TRBV5-1 with TRBJ1-1; D perhaps matches TRBD1 (5 bases). CDR1 is SGHRS and CDR2 is YFSETQ in the germline V gene. The CDR3 is 13 residues long. The V and J ends lost 4 bases and 6 bases respectively, with 13 bases between them. The DNA of the CDR3 is TGCGCCAGCAGCGAGCGACAGATCTCTGAAGCTTTCTTT. It yields the protein CASSERQISEAFF.

This sequence joins TRBV19 and TRBJ2-7; no definite D call. Germline CDR1 is LNHDA and CDR2 is SQIVND (reference sequence). The V and J ends lost 6 bases and 2 bases respectively, with 23 bases between them. The CDR3 is 17 residues long. The CDR3 loop reads CASSPVWAPRKAYEQYF. The CDR3 coding sequence is TGTGCCAGTAGCCCCGTATGGGCACCCCGAAAAGCCTACGAGCAGTACTTC.